This T cell receptor beta chain was recorded in a study of preoperative IRX-2 immunotherapy in early breast cancer. Sequenced by immunoSEQ multiplex PCR; TCRdb stores in-frame clones only, minus some. This table has more than 25,000 clones, around 90% appearing once. Noted treatment: preoperative locoregional IRX-2 cytokine immunotherapy. This phase Ib study tested locoregional IRX-2 cytokine immunotherapy given before surgery. CDR3 length: 13 residues. Germline V gives CDR1 MDHEN, CDR2 SYDVKM. Between the trimmed V and J ends, which lost 10 bases and 2 bases, there was a span of 13 bases. The clonotype originates from a human donor with breast cancer. The rearrangement uses TRBV28 and TRBJ2-3, with D perhaps TRBD2 (5 bases). This sample was obtained from a patient treated with IRX-2 immunotherapy. CDR3 protein: CATDGGPTDTQYF. As DNA, the CDR3 is TGTGCCACCGACGGCGGGCCCACAGATACGCAGTATTTT. Variable domain in full (rest from reference TRBV28 and TRBJ2-3): DVKVTQSSRYLVKRTGEKVFLECVQDMDHENMFWYRQDPGLGLRLIYFSYDVKMKEKGDIPEGYSVSREKKERFSLILESASTNQTSMYLCATDGGPTDTQYFGPGTRLTVL.